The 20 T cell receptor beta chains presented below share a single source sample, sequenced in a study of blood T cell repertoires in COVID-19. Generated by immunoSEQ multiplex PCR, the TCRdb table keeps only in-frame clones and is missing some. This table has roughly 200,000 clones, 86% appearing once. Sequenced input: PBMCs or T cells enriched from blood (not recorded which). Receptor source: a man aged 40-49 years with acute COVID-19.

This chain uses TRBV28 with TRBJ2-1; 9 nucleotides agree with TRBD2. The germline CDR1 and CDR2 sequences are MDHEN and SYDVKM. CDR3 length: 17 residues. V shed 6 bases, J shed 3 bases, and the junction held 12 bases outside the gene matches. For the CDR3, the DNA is TGTGCCAGCAGCCAACCCCTTAGCGGGAGCCGCTACAATGAGCAGTTCTTC. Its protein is CASSQPLSGSRYNEQFF.

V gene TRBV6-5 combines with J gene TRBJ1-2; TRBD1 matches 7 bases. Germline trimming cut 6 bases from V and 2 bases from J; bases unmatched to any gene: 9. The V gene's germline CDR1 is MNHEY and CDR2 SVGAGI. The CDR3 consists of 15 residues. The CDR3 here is CASSALGTENYGYTF. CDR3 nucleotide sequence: TGTGCCAGCAGCGCCCTAGGGACAGAGAACTATGGCTACACCTTC.

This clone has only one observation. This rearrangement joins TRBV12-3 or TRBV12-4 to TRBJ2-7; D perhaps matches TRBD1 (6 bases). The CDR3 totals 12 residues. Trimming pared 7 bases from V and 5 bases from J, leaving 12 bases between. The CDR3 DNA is TGTGCCAGCACCCTAGACAGGCACGAGCAGTACTTC. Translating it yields CASTLDRHEQYF.

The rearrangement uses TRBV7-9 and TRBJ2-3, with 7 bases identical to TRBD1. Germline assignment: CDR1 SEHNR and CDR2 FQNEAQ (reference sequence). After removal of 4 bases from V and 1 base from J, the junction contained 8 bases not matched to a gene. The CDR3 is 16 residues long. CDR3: CASSYGQVRGTDTQYF. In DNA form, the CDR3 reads TGTGCCAGCAGCTACGGACAGGTGCGGGGCACAGATACGCAGTATTTT.

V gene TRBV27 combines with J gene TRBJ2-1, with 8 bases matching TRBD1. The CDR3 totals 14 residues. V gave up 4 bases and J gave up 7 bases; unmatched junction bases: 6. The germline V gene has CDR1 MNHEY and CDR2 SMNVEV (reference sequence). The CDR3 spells CASSSPGGRNEQFF. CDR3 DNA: TGTGCCAGCAGTTCCCCAGGGGGCAGGAATGAGCAGTTCTTC.

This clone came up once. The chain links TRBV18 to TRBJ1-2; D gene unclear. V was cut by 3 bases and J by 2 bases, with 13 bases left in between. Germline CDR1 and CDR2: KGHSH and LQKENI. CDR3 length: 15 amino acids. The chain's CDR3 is CASSPAAVNNYGYTF. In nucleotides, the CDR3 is TGTGCCAGCTCACCGGCGGCAGTCAACAACTATGGCTACACCTTC.

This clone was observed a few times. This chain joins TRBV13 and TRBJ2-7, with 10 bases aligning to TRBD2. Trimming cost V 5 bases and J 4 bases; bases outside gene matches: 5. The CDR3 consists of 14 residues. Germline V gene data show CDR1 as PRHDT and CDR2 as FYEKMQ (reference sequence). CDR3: CASSPRLAGYEQYF. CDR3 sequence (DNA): TGTGCCAGCAGCCCTCGACTAGCGGGTTACGAGCAGTACTTC.

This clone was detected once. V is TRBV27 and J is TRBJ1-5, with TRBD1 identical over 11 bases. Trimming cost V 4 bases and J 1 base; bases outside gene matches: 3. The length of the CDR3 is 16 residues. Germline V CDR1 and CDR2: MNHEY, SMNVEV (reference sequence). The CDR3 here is CASSSGQGASNQPQHF. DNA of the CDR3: TGTGCCAGCAGTTCCGGACAGGGGGCAAGCAATCAGCCCCAGCATTTT.

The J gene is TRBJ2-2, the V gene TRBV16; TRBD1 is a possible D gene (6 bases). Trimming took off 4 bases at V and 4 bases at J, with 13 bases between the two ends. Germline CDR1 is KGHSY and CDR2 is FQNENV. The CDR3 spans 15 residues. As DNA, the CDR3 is TGTGCCAGCAGCCGAGAAAACAGGGCCACCGGGGAGCTGTTTTTT. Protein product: CASSRENRATGELFF.

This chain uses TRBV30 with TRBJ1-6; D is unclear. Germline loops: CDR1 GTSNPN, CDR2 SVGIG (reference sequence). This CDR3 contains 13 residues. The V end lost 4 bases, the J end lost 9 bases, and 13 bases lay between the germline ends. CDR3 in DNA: TGTGCCTGGATTCAACCCGGGATTTCACCCCTCCACTTT. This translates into CAWIQPGISPLHF.

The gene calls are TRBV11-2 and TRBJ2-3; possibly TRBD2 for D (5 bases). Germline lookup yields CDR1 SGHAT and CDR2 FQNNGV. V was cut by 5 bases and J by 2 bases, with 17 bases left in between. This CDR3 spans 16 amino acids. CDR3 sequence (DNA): TGTGCCAGCAGCCCCCGGAGAAGCGGTTACACAGATACGCAGTATTTT. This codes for CASSPRRSGYTDTQYF.

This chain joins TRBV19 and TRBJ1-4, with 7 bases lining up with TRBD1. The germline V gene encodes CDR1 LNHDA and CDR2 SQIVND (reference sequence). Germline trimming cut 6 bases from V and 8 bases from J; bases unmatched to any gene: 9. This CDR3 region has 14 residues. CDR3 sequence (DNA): TGTGCCAGTAGGCCCTCAGGGGGGAGAGAAAAACTGTTTTTT. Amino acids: CASRPSGGREKLFF.

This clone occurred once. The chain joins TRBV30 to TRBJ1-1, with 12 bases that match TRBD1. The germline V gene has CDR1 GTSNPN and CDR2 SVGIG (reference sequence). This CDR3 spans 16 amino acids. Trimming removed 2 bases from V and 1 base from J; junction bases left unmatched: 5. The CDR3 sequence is CAWSPGQGAGNTEAFF. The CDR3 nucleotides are TGTGCCTGGAGTCCGGGACAGGGGGCAGGGAACACTGAAGCTTTCTTT.

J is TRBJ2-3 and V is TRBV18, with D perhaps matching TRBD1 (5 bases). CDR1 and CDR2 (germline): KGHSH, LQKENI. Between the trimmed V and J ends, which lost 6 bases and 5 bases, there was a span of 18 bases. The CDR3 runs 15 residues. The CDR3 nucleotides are TGTGCCAGCTCGTCGAGGCAGGGAATTTTAGATACGCAGTATTTT. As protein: CASSSRQGILDTQYF.

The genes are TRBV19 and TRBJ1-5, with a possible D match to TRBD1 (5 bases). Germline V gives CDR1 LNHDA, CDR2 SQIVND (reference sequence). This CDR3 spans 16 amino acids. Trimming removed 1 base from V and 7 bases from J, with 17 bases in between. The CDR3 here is CASSIASGGLGQPQHF. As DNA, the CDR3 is TGTGCCAGTAGTATAGCATCGGGGGGATTGGGGCAGCCCCAGCATTTT.

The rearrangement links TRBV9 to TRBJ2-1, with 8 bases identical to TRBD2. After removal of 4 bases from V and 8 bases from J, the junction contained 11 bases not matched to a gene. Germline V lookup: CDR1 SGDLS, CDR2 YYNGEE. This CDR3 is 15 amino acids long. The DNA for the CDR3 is TGTGCCAGCAGCCCGAGTGGGGGACTAGGGGATGAGCAGTTCTTC. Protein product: CASSPSGGLGDEQFF.

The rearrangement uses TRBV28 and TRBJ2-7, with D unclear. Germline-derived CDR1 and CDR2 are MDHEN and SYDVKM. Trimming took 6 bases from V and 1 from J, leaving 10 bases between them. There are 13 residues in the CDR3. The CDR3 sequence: CASSPSLSYEQYF. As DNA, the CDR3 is TGTGCCAGCAGCCCCAGTCTTTCCTACGAGCAGTACTTC.

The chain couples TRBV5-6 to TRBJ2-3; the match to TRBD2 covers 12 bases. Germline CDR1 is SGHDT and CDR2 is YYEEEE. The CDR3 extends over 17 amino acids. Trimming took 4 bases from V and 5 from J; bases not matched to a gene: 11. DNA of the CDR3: TGTGCCAGCAGCCCCCTAGCGGGAGGGCCAGGAAAAGATACGCAGTATTTT. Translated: CASSPLAGGPGKDTQYF.

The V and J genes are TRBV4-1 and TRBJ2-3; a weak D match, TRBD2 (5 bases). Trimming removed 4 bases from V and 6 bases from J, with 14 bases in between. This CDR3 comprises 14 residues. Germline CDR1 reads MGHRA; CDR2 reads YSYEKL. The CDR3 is CASSPRAGRDTQYF. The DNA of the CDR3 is TGCGCCAGCAGCCCGCGGGCCGGAAGGGATACGCAGTATTTT.

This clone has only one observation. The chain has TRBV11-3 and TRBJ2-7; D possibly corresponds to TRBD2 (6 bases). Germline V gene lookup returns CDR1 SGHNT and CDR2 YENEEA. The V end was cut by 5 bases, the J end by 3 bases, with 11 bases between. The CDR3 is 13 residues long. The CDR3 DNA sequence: TGTGCCAGCAGCCGGGGGAAGCGCTACGAGCAGTACTTC. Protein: CASSRGKRYEQYF.